The TCR beta chain described here comes from a study of cytomegalovirus exposure and HLA in healthy donors. Some clones are missing from TCRdb's copy, which holds only in-frame ones; the method was immunoSEQ multiplex PCR. This table has 120,000 or so clones, roughly 86% appearing once. Study-level results: In vitro confirmation showed a few CMV-associated chains to be CMV antigen specific. Published work reported that the classifier diagnosed cytomegalovirus status with high specificity and sensitivity. The study recorded 164 TCR beta chains that were cytomegalovirus-associated.

The CDR3 contains 15 residues. CDR1 is SEHNR, CDR2 FQNEAQ, per germline (reference sequence). The ends lost 5 bases at V and 1 base at J; junction bases unmatched: 7. In regard to this clone: The antigen is unknown.

Separate from the approximately 700-subject first cohort was the approximately 120-subject validation cohort, to which the donors belonged. This receptor was identified in a young man in good health and CMV-seronegative. The sample comprised PBMCs. The chain uses TRBV7-9 and TRBJ1-1; TRBD1 matches 7 bases. CDR3 in amino acids: CASSPRQGSNTEAFF. For the CDR3, the DNA is TGTGCCAGCAGCCCAAGACAGGGTTCGAACACTGAAGCTTTCTTT. The full variable domain, completed using reference TRBV7-9 and TRBJ1-1, is DTGVSQNPRHKITKRGQNVTFRCDPISEHNRLYWYRQTLGQGPEFLTYFQNEAQLEKSRLLSDRFSAERPKGSFSTLEIQRTEQGDSAMYLCASSPRQGSNTEAFFGQGTRLTVV.